This T cell receptor beta chain was documented in a study of OX40 agonist ivuxolimab in advanced cancers. Germline CDR1 is SGHNT and CDR2 is YYREEE (reference sequence). This CDR3 is built from 14 residues. The V end was cut by 0 bases, the J end by 5 bases, with 8 bases between. Generated by immunoSEQ multiplex PCR, the TCRdb table keeps only in-frame clones and is missing some. The top ten hold 5% to 6.5% of the sample, which has around 70,000 clones, 75% to 95% seen once. This chain connects TRBV5-4 to TRBJ2-2; D uncertain. This clonotype was obtained from an adult with an advanced solid tumor such as melanoma, head and neck, liver or kidney cancer. The source was CD4+ or CD8+ T cells sorted from blood, collected in a trial of the OX40 agonist ivuxolimab. The CDR3 reads CASSLEGRTGELFF. CDR3 DNA: TGTGCCAGCAGCTTGGAGGGCAGGACCGGGGAGCTGTTTTTT.